This TCR beta chain appears in the sequencing data of a study of blood T cell repertoires in COVID-19. Here immunoSEQ multiplex PCR was the method, and the copy in TCRdb shows in-frame clones only, minus some. Of a few hundred thousand clones in the sample, over 75% are singletons; the top ten hold about 2.2%. The TCR originated in a woman aged 18-29 years who had recovered from COVID-19. The sequenced sample consisted of PBMCs or T cells enriched from blood (not recorded which).

The CDR3 here is CASSLAGDYNEQFF. CDR3 coding DNA: TGTGCCAGCAGCTTAGCGGGGGACTACAATGAGCAGTTCTTC. The genes are TRBV3-1 (or the pseudogene TRBV3-2) and TRBJ2-1; 9 nucleotides agree with TRBD2. Germline lookup yields CDR1 LGHDT and CDR2 YNNKEL (reference sequence). The V gene end was trimmed by 5 bases and the J gene end by 3 bases; junction bases not matched to a gene: 2. There are 14 residues in the CDR3.